The next 14 T cell receptor beta chains were all read from a single sample in a study of blood T cells in healthy people across ages. Sample-barcoded 5' priming and a J-beta primer mix drove a second PCR of about 6 to 12 cycles. TCRdb reprocessed the 5' RACE reads via MiXCR and lists one record per CDR3 protein. The data contain approximately 1.5 million distinct CDR3 sequences, 42% of them singletons. Input material: blood. Receptor source: a woman younger than 30 in good health.

The V and J genes are TRBV15 and TRBJ2-3; D call uncertain. CDR1 and CDR2 (germline): LNHNV, YYDKDF (reference sequence). V gave up 0 bases and J gave up 6 bases, with 22 bases separating them. The CDR3 is made up of 18 amino acids. CDR3 in DNA: TGTGCCACCAGCAGAGATTTGGTTGACGCACCACTCGGGGATACGCAGTATTTT. As protein: CATSRDLVDAPLGDTQYF.

A note on this clonotype: The junction departs from germline at one end; a sequencing error may be responsible. The chain is built from TRBV12-3 or TRBV12-4 and TRBJ2-3, with a possible D match to TRBD1 (6 bases). The CDR3 has 15 amino acids. The CDR3 reads CAGRPGQRDTDTQYF. CDR3 nucleotide sequence: TGTGCCGGCAGACCCGGACAGCGAGACACAGATACGCAGTATTTT.

The chain combines TRBV7-2 with TRBJ1-2, with TRBD1 matching over 11 bases. CDR3 length: 17 amino acids. In germline, CDR1 is SGHTA, CDR2 FQGNSA. J was trimmed by 7 bases and V by 1 base; bases with no gene match: 11. CDR3 in amino acids: CASSLVGDVGTGGGYTF. The CDR3, as DNA: TGTGCCAGCAGCTTAGTTGGGGACGTCGGGACAGGGGGTGGCTACACCTTC.

The chain couples TRBV6-1 to TRBJ2-5, with 9 bases matching TRBD2. Germline CDR1 MNHNS, CDR2 SASEGT. V lost 8 bases, J lost 11 bases, and 15 bases stayed unmatched. The CDR3 runs 14 residues. CDR3 bases: TGTGCCAGCTTTCTAGCGGGAAGGTTCAATGAGCAGTACTTC. Its translation: CASFLAGRFNEQYF.

Concerning this clonotype: A junction end diverges from the germline sequence, so it may reflect a read error. The chain uses TRBV7-9 and TRBJ2-7; D is unclear. The CDR3 extends over 13 amino acids. Germline V lookup: CDR1 SEHNR, CDR2 FQNEAQ (reference sequence). CDR3 bases: TGTGCCAGCGGCTTAGGGTCAGCTTCCGAGCAGTACTTC. This codes for CASGLGSASEQYF.

This chain joins TRBV7-2 and TRBJ2-5; the D is unclear. The germline V gene encodes CDR1 SGHTA and CDR2 FQGNSA. The V and J ends lost 1 base and 11 bases respectively, with 26 bases between them. The CDR3 has 17 amino acids. CDR3 sequence (DNA): TGTGCCAGCAGCTTAGTGTCGACCGGGCGCTCCTACAATGAGCAGTACTTC. This codes for CASSLVSTGRSYNEQYF.

The sample holds a few counts of this clonotype. The chain employs TRBV7-2 and TRBJ2-5; 9 nucleotides align to TRBD1. The DNA matches TRBJ2-7 better at its end, which makes the J call doubtful. The CDR3 spans 14 residues. The germline CDR1 and CDR2 sequences are SGHTA and FQGNSA. CDR3 protein: CASSSGGQGYEQYF. Written as DNA, the CDR3 is TGTGCCAGCAGCTCTGGGGGACAGGGCTACGAGCAGTACTTC.

Only a few counts were recorded for this clonotype. This chain connects TRBV5-1 to TRBJ2-7; D gene uncertain. There are 15 residues in the CDR3. Germline assignment: CDR1 SGHRS and CDR2 YFSETQ. The V end was cut by 3 bases, the J end by 2 bases, with 15 bases between. CDR3 amino acids: CASSSNTYPTYEQYF. CDR3 bases: TGCGCCAGCAGCTCGAACACATACCCAACCTACGAGCAGTACTTC.

V usage is TRBV20-1 and J usage is TRBJ2-7; 10 nucleotides match TRBD2. Germline assignment: CDR1 DFQATT and CDR2 SNEGSKA (reference sequence). CDR3 length equals 14 residues. Trimming at V came to 1 base and at J to 4 bases, leaving 4 bases not matched to a gene. The CDR3 DNA is TGCAGTGCTAGAGGGGGACTAGCGTCATACGAGCAGTACTTC. Translation gives CSARGGLASYEQYF.

CDR3 loop: CASSYDTHETQYF. Here the CDR3 DNA reads TGTGCCAGCAGCTACGATACCCATGAGACCCAGTACTTC. V is TRBV9 and J is TRBJ2-5; D uncertain. CDR1 and CDR2 from the germline V gene are SGDLS and YYNGEE. The CDR3 has 13 amino acids. V was pared by 4 bases and J by 5 bases, with 12 bases between.

The genes are TRBV6-2 or TRBV6-3 and TRBJ2-1, with unresolved D. Germline V gene lookup returns CDR1 MNHEY and CDR2 SVGEGT. V was clipped by 2 bases and J by 0 bases, with 8 bases between them. The CDR3 sequence is 15 residues long. The CDR3 region is CASSYRQTSYNEQFF. The CDR3, as DNA: TGTGCCAGCAGTTACCGCCAGACCTCCTACAATGAGCAGTTCTTC.

This clonotype was recorded a few times. The chain uses TRBV27 and TRBJ1-5, with 7 positions matching TRBD1. The CDR3 is 15 residues long. Trimming removed 2 bases from V and 5 bases from J; junction bases left unmatched: 6. Germline CDR1 MNHEY, CDR2 SMNVEV (reference sequence). CDR3 residues: CASSLTAGGYQPQHF. The CDR3 coding sequence is TGTGCCAGCAGTTTAACCGCAGGGGGATATCAGCCCCAGCATTTT.

The rearrangement links TRBV29-1 to TRBJ1-1; 10 nucleotides match TRBD1. This CDR3 is 14 amino acids long. Per the germline V gene, CDR1 is SQVTM and CDR2 is ANQGSEA. V dropped 7 bases and J dropped 3; count of bases not matched to a gene: 8. This CDR3 is CSDWRQGAHTEAFF. For the CDR3, the DNA is TGCAGCGATTGGAGACAGGGGGCTCACACTGAAGCTTTCTTT.

In its sample, this clonotype was seen a few times. The chain carries TRBV15 and TRBJ2-7; D might be TRBD2 (5 bases). V shed 4 bases and J shed 3 bases, with 13 bases lying between them. This CDR3 region has 14 residues. Germline assignment: CDR1 LNHNV and CDR2 YYDKDF (reference sequence). This CDR3 is CATSTSGLGYEQYF. The CDR3 bases are TGTGCCACCAGCACCTCAGGACTCGGCTACGAGCAGTACTTC.